This T cell receptor beta chain comes out of a study of persistence of HIV-infected CD4 T cells. For the study at large: CD4+ T cells responding to CMV or HIV-1 Gag were isolated. General study results and limits: TCRbeta richness was lower in CMV- and Gag-responding cells than in anti-CD3/anti-CD28-responding cells.

The immunoSEQ assay was version 4, run in survey mode. Sequenced by immunoSEQ multiplex PCR; TCRdb stores in-frame clones only, minus some. The sample has 35,000 to 40,000 clones, less than 90% seen once; the top ten hold 1.5% to 2%. As to this clone: Its specificity is unknown.

V was clipped by 5 bases and J by 3 bases, with 18 bases between them. The length of the CDR3 is 16 residues. CDR1 and CDR2 (germline): SEHNR, FQNEAQ (reference sequence). The stimulus was lysate of CMV-infected fibroblasts, roughly 10 ug/mL. CD40L-negative CD69-negative CD45RO-high memory CD4+ T cells were sorted as populations depleted of antigen-responding cells. Stimulated PBMCs had first been depleted of CD8+ T cells. CD8-depleted PBMCs were stimulated 15 to 20 hours with anti-CD28/CD49d costimulation, CD40-blocking antibody and enfuvirtide. This clonotype was sampled from an adult man with HIV who was CMV-seropositive. The J gene is TRBJ2-3, the V gene TRBV7-9; possibly TRBD2 for D (5 bases). The sequences come from CD4+ T cells sorted from PBMCs after approximately 19-hour stimulation, collected from a patient who received antiretroviral therapy. The chain's CDR3 is CASSSLDRTGTDTQYF. CDR3 bases: TGTGCCAGCAGCAGCCTGGACCGAACGGGGACAGATACGCAGTATTTT.